The clone carrying this TCR beta chain came up a few times. Its antigen is as yet unknown. The sample comes from a study of T cells after yellow fever vaccination. Looking at the study overall: Fractions containing few cells were prepared with SMART-Seq v4 Ultra Low Input. Whole-study results and caveats: Subsequent booster samples again held most clones from primary vaccination (around 96% CD4, roughly 90% CD8). Bulk-population clonotypes that are abundant could appear as contaminants in FACS-sorted repertoires.

By 5'RACE template switching, TCR cDNA was produced, with a universal primer site and UMIs added in the process. TCRdb re-derived calls from the 5' RACE reads in MiXCR, one entry per CDR3 protein. The data hold 450,000 to 600,000 distinct CDR3 sequences, with about 15% observed a single time. The material was PBMCs, obtained 5 to 6 days after the first yellow fever vaccination. The source of this sequence is a man aged 18 to 30 who received the YFV17D yellow fever vaccine.

The CDR3 DNA sequence: TGCGCCAGCAGTCAATCGCAGGGGGAAGAGACCCAGTACTTC. Its protein is CASSQSQGEETQYF. V and J are TRBV23-1 and TRBJ2-5, with 7 bases matching TRBD1. TRBV23-1 is identified as an open reading frame with a role that is uncertain. This CDR3 has 14 amino acids. V dropped 0 bases and J dropped 3; count of bases not matched to a gene: 1.